The rows below give T cell receptor beta chains drawn from one sample of a study of shared clonotypes between healthy human individuals. Repertoires were generated with immunoSEQ multiplex PCR, while TCRdb's copy carries only in-frame clones and drops some. The table has roughly 2.1 million clones, approximately 94% seen once; the top ten hold about 1.8%. The specimen was naive CD8+ T cells from PBMCs. The receptors here all came from a man aged 18 to 30 in good health. Some clones in this sample may be carry-over from other donors' samples. CDR3s include the opening cysteine and the closing phenylalanine or tryptophan. The order of the fields is J gene, D gene, clone size, V gene, CDR3 DNA, CDR3 protein. The D gene is left open where the match is weak. Expanded clones are given a class, and other clones once, few, many or no size at all.

>TRBJ1-2|NA|few|TRBV19
TGTGCCACTTCGCCGGGACAACTAGGCGGCTACACCTTC
CATSPGQLGGYTF
>TRBJ2-2|TRBD2|NA|TRBV7-3
TGTGCCAGCAGCTTCCTAGCGGGAGGGAACACCGGGGAGCTGTTTTTT
CASSFLAGGNTGELFF
>TRBJ2-1|TRBD2|once|TRBV6-5
TGTGCCAGCAGTTACACTAGCGGGAGGGCGGGTGAGCAGTTCTTC
CASSYTSGRAGEQFF
>TRBJ1-1|NA|NA|TRBV4-2
TGTGCCAGCAGCCAAGAAGGAACGGGGGGCACTGAAGCTTTCTTT
CASSQEGTGGTEAFF
>TRBJ2-7|NA|NA|TRBV28
TGTGCCAGCAGTTTAAGGCCCAGGGGCGGAATAAGCTCCTACGAGCAGTACTTC
CASSLRPRGGISSYEQYF
>TRBJ2-7|NA|NA|TRBV7-2
TGTGCCAGCAGCCAAATCCCAAGCTCGGGCAGCTCCTACGAGCAGTACTTC
CASSQIPSSGSSYEQYF
>TRBJ2-7|NA|NA|TRBV4-1
TGCGCCAGCAGCCAAGGGAGGGGGCAGGGTATCAACTCCGACGAGCAGTACTTC
CASSQGRGQGINSDEQYF
>TRBJ2-1|NA|NA|TRBV7-3
TGTGCCAGCAGCTTAGTTGGGCGGGACAGCTCCTACAATGAGCAGTTCTTC
CASSLVGRDSSYNEQFF
>TRBJ2-3|NA|NA|TRBV5-6
TGTGCCAGCAGCCCACCTGCCGGCGATACGCAGTATTTT
CASSPPAGDTQYF
>TRBJ2-7|NA|NA|TRBV5-6
TGTGCCAGCAGGGGGGCAGGGGCTTTCCCCTACGAGCAGTACTTC
CASRGAGAFPYEQYF
>TRBJ2-2|TRBD1|NA|TRBV4-1
TGCGCCAGCAGCCCTCCCCCGGGACAGGGGTTGGCCGGGGAGCTGTTTTTT
CASSPPPGQGLAGELFF
>TRBJ2-1|NA|NA|TRBV7-9
TGTGCCAGCAGCTTAGCCGTGACAGACTACAATGAGCAGTTCTTC
CASSLAVTDYNEQFF
>TRBJ2-3|NA|NA|TRBV5-1
TGCGCCAGCAGCTTGGGCGTGGGTTTTTCGGGCTACGGCACAGATACGCAGTATTTT
CASSLGVGFSGYGTDTQYF
>TRBJ2-1|NA|NA|TRBV7-9
TGTGCCAGCAGCTCTCTTGACAGTTTTGAGCAGTTCTTC
CASSSLDSFEQFF
>TRBJ2-1|TRBD1|NA|TRBV7-9
TGTGCCAGCAGCTGGGACAGGGCGGATGAGCAGTTCTTC
CASSWDRADEQFF
>TRBJ2-3|NA|NA|TRBV28
TGTGCCAGCAGTTCAACTAGGGAGGACTTCACAGATACGCAGTATTTT
CASSSTREDFTDTQYF
>TRBJ1-2|TRBD1|NA|TRBV5-4
TGTGCCAGCAGCGGGACAGGGCACTACACCTTC
CASSGTGHYTF
>TRBJ2-1|TRBD2|NA|TRBV5-4
TGTGCCAGCAGCTTAGCGGGAGGATTAAACAATGAGCAGTTCTTC
CASSLAGGLNNEQFF
>TRBJ2-1|TRBD2|NA|TRBV9
TGTGCCAGCAGCCCAATCAACAAGGTCGCGGGAGGAGGGAATGAGCAGTTCTTC
CASSPINKVAGGGNEQFF
>TRBJ2-7|NA|NA|TRBV11-2
TGTGCCAGCAGCTCCATAAACTACTACGAGCAGTACTTC
CASSSINYYEQYF
>TRBJ1-5|NA|NA|TRBV27
TGTGCCAGCAGCCCCTATGGGGTCGGAGACAATCAGCCCCAGCATTTT
CASSPYGVGDNQPQHF
>TRBJ2-7|NA|NA|TRBV4-3
TGCGCCAGCAGCCAGGGGTTGAGGGCGTTCGAGCAGTACTTC
CASSQGLRAFEQYF
>TRBJ2-1|NA|NA|TRBV2
TGTGCCAGCAGTGTGGGATACAATGAGCAGTTCTTC
CASSVGYNEQFF
>TRBJ2-1|TRBD2|NA|TRBV9
TGTGCCAGCCAACCGGGACTAGCGTACAATGAGCAGTTCTTC
CASQPGLAYNEQFF
>TRBJ2-5|NA|NA|TRBV4-3
TGCGCCAGCAGCCAAGTCTTGCAAGAGACCCAGTACTTC
CASSQVLQETQYF
>TRBJ2-7|TRBD1|NA|TRBV27
TGTGCCAGCAGGCGCCGGGACAGTACCTACGAGCAGTACTTC
CASRRRDSTYEQYF
>TRBJ1-5|NA|NA|TRBV4-1
TGCGCCAGCAGCCAAGTGGGGCAGGGAGGACAGCCCCAGCATTTT
CASSQVGQGGQPQHF
>TRBJ1-5|NA|NA|TRBV25-1
TGTGCCAGCAGTGCCGGTTTCCGTCAGCCCCAGCATTTT
CASSAGFRQPQHF
>TRBJ2-2|NA|NA|TRBV7-9
TGTGCCAGCAGCCCGGTGTCTGTGGCGACCGGGGAGCTGTTTTTT
CASSPVSVATGELFF
>TRBJ2-7|TRBD1|NA|TRBV7-8
TGTGCCAGCAGCCCAAAAGCGACAGGGGGCTACGAGCAGTACTTC
CASSPKATGGYEQYF
>TRBJ2-5|TRBD1|once|TRBV28
TGTGCCAGCAGTTATATCCAGACAGGGGGTTCGGAGACCCAGTACTTC
CASSYIQTGGSETQYF
>TRBJ1-1|NA|NA|TRBV9
TGTGCCAGCAGCGTAGCAAGTGGGGGCACTGAAGCTTTCTTT
CASSVASGGTEAFF
>TRBJ2-1|TRBD2|NA|TRBV28
TGTGCCAGCAGGCCGGGACTAGCGGTAGTAGGTGAGCAGTTCTTC
CASRPGLAVVGEQFF
>TRBJ2-1|TRBD2|NA|TRBV7-6
TGTGCCAGCAGCTTGGGACTAGCCTATGAGCAGTTCTTC
CASSLGLAYEQFF
>TRBJ2-1|NA|NA|TRBV10-3
TGTGCCATCAGTAAAACGGGAGCCCCCAATGAGCAGTTCTTC
CAISKTGAPNEQFF
>TRBJ2-1|NA|NA|TRBV5-1
TGCGCCAGCAGCTTGGTTGCGGACAATGAGCAGTTCTTC
CASSLVADNEQFF
>TRBJ2-5|TRBD1|NA|TRBV11-2
TGTGCCAGCAGCGACCGAGGGACAGTGGGTGACTTC
CASSDRGTVGDF
>TRBJ2-1|NA|NA|TRBV6-5
TGTGCCAGCAGTTACCGACGGGGACTCAATGAGCAGTTCTTC
CASSYRRGLNEQFF
>TRBJ2-1|NA|NA|TRBV11-2
TGTGCCAGCAGCTTAGACACAGACTACAATGAGCAGTTCTTC
CASSLDTDYNEQFF
>TRBJ2-7|TRBD2|NA|TRBV29-1
TGCAGCGCCAGACCGGGGGGAAATCCCTACGAGCAGTACTTC
CSARPGGNPYEQYF
>TRBJ2-7|TRBD2|NA|TRBV28
TGTGCCAGCAGTTGGGACTATCAGGACTACGAGCAGTACTTC
CASSWDYQDYEQYF
>TRBJ1-2|NA|NA|TRBV25-1
TGTGCCAGCAGTCCGCTGTGGGGGGGGGACTATGGCTACACCTTC
CASSPLWGGDYGYTF
>TRBJ1-1|NA|NA|TRBV5-1
TGCGCCAGCAGCTTGGAAAGGGTGAACACTGAAGCTTTCTTT
CASSLERVNTEAFF
>TRBJ2-7|NA|NA|TRBV27
TGTGCCAGCAGACCCGGGACTCTCCTCCGCGAGCAGTACTTC
CASRPGTLLREQYF
>TRBJ2-7|TRBD1|NA|TRBV5-6
TGTGCCAGCAGCTTGGGCGACAACAGGGGGCTCCACGAGCAGTACTTC
CASSLGDNRGLHEQYF
>TRBJ2-7|NA|NA|TRBV27
TGTGCCAGCAGTTCGTATTCCTACGAGCAGTACTTC
CASSSYSYEQYF
>TRBJ2-7|TRBD2|NA|TRBV7-2
TGTGCCAGCAGCCTCAGCGGGAGGGCCTACGAGCAGTACTTC
CASSLSGRAYEQYF
>TRBJ2-1|TRBD2|NA|TRBV19
TGTGCCAGTAGTACACTAGCGGGAGGATACAATGAGCAGTTCTTC
CASSTLAGGYNEQFF
>TRBJ1-1|NA|few|TRBV29-1
TGCAGCGCCGAGAGGGTCGAAGCTTTCTTT
CSAERVEAFF
>TRBJ2-7|NA|NA|TRBV6-5
TGTGCCACTCAGAAGGATCTCTCGCCAAACTACGAGCAGTACTTC
CATQKDLSPNYEQYF
>TRBJ1-1|NA|NA|TRBV29-1
TGCAGCGGTGGATTGCGGACTGAAGCTTTCTTT
CSGGLRTEAFF
>TRBJ2-1|NA|NA|TRBV6-6
TGTGCCACGCTTCGGGGGTACAATGAGCAGTTCTTC
CATLRGYNEQFF
>TRBJ2-2|NA|NA|TRBV9
TGTGCCAGCAGCGTCGGGGAGAATACTGGGGAGCTGTTTTTT
CASSVGENTGELFF